The 29 T cell receptor beta chains below were found in one sample sequenced in a study of pediatric ulcerative colitis. Method: immunoSEQ multiplex PCR; TCRdb's copy keeps in-frame clones and lacks some. This sample has 35,000 to 45,000 clones, with about 75% found just once. During colonoscopy, one to two rectal pinch biopsies were collected. The specimen was gut tissue. These receptors all come from a boy younger than 18 with severe ulcerative colitis.

J is TRBJ1-5 and V is TRBV28, with a weak D call TRBD1 (5 bases). Trimming took off 3 bases at V and 7 bases at J, with 10 bases between the two ends. CDR1 is MDHEN, CDR2 SYDVKM, per germline. The CDR3 spans 13 residues. CDR3 sequence: CASSFVRDQPQHF. The CDR3 region has the DNA TGTGCCAGCAGTTTTGTCAGGGACCAGCCCCAGCATTTT.

V gene TRBV5-4 combines with J gene TRBJ1-2, with a possible D match to TRBD1 (5 bases). Germline CDR1 and CDR2: SGHNT and YYREEE (reference sequence). V lost 5 bases and J 5 bases, leaving 16 bases between the germline ends. This CDR3 spans 14 amino acids. CDR3 loop: CASSFPGTVYGYTF. The CDR3, as DNA: TGTGCCAGCAGTTTCCCGGGGACCGTGTATGGCTACACCTTC.

The rearrangement joins TRBV6-1 to TRBJ2-5, with D perhaps TRBD1 (6 bases). Germline CDR1 is MNHNS and CDR2 is SASEGT. The germline V and J ends were trimmed by 4 bases and 5 bases, with 14 bases remaining between them. CDR3 length: 14 amino acids. Here the CDR3 DNA reads TGTGCCAGCAGTGCGGGACATATAATCGAGACCCAGTACTTC. It specifies CASSAGHIIETQYF.

This chain links TRBV7-9 with TRBJ2-3; the D is unclear. V was cut by 3 bases and J by 4 bases, with 5 bases left in between. This CDR3 region has 12 residues. From germline, CDR1 is SEHNR and CDR2 FQNEAQ (reference sequence). As DNA, the CDR3 is TGTGCCAGCAGCTTCTGGGCAGATACGCAGTATTTT. Protein product: CASSFWADTQYF.

V gene TRBV29-1 combines with J gene TRBJ2-7; D might be TRBD1 or TRBD2, each matching 5 bases. Germline CDR1 reads SQVTM; CDR2 reads ANQGSEA. V was clipped by 5 bases and J by 1 base, with 12 bases between them. The CDR3 spans 13 residues. The CDR3 loop is CSVRQRLSYEQYF. CDR3 bases: TGCAGCGTTCGACAGAGACTATCCTACGAGCAGTACTTC.

This clone was picked up a small number of times. The chain couples TRBV6-5 to TRBJ1-6, with 9 bases identical to TRBD1. Trimming at V came to 4 bases and at J to 7 bases, leaving 8 bases not matched to a gene. The germline gives CDR1 MNHEY, CDR2 SVGAGI. This CDR3 region has 16 residues. Here the CDR3 reads CASSLQGASSNSPLHF. CDR3 coding DNA: TGTGCCAGCAGTTTACAGGGGGCCTCTTCGAATTCACCCCTCCACTTT.

The V call is TRBV5-4, the J call TRBJ1-2; D is unclear. The V end was cut by 3 bases, the J end by 2 bases, with 14 bases between. Germline V CDR1 and CDR2: SGHNT, YYREEE (reference sequence). The CDR3 has 15 residues. The CDR3 nucleotides read TGTGCCAGCAGCTCTAGAGACACCTTAAACTATGGCTACACCTTC. Its protein is CASSSRDTLNYGYTF.

V usage is TRBV7-9 and J usage is TRBJ1-1; D gene uncertain. Germline V gives CDR1 SEHNR, CDR2 FQNEAQ (reference sequence). This CDR3 contains 14 residues. Deletions cut 1 base from V and 1 base from J, with 7 bases between. CDR3 DNA: TGTGCCAGCAGCTTAGGGCAGACGAACACTGAAGCTTTCTTT. This codes for CASSLGQTNTEAFF. Full variable domain (remainder filled in from reference TRBV7-9 and TRBJ1-1): DTGVSQNPRHKITKRGQNVTFRCDPISEHNRLYWYRQTLGQGPEFLTYFQNEAQLEKSRLLSDRFSAERPKGSFSTLEIQRTEQGDSAMYLCASSLGQTNTEAFFGQGTRLTVV.

This clone turned up a few times. The chain joins TRBV19 to TRBJ1-4; TRBD1 aligns across 10 bases. J gave up 6 bases and V 3 bases, and 1 base lay outside the gene matches. This CDR3 has 14 amino acids. CDR1 and CDR2 (germline): LNHDA, SQIVND (reference sequence). CDR3 nucleotides: TGTGCCAGTAGTATGGGACAGGGGTATGAAAAACTGTTTTTT. The encoded protein is CASSMGQGYEKLFF.

The rearrangement links TRBV6-5 to TRBJ1-1, with D unclear. CDR1 is MNHEY and CDR2 is SVGAGI in the germline V gene. V was cut by 6 bases and J by 3 bases, with 8 bases left in between. The CDR3 has 12 amino acids. The CDR3 DNA sequence: TGTGCCAGCAGAAGCATGGACACTGAAGCTTTCTTT. This sequence encodes CASRSMDTEAFF.

The rearrangement joins TRBV19 to TRBJ2-5; D is possibly TRBD2 (6 bases). V shed 5 bases and J shed 1 base, with 17 bases lying between them. Germline V gives CDR1 LNHDA, CDR2 SQIVND (reference sequence). This CDR3 is built from 16 residues. CDR3 DNA sequence: TGTGCCAGTAGTTTAATGGGGGGAGCCGGCCAAGAGACCCAGTACTTC. Translating gives CASSLMGGAGQETQYF.

V and J are TRBV4-2 and TRBJ2-1; D tentatively fits TRBD1 or TRBD2 (5 bases each). Looked up from germline, CDR1 is LGHNA and CDR2 is YNFKEQ. The CDR3 has 16 residues. Trimming took 0 bases from V and 10 from J, leaving 19 bases between them. CDR3 DNA: TGTGCCAGCAGCCAAGAATCAAGGGGACGCCTCGAGGAGCAGTTCTTC. It specifies CASSQESRGRLEEQFF.

In its sample, this clone was seen a few times. This chain links TRBV28 with TRBJ2-7; the match to TRBD2 covers 13 bases. Germline V gene data show CDR1 as MDHEN and CDR2 as SYDVKM. There are 15 residues in the CDR3. V shed 6 bases and J 2 bases; nucleotides not matched to a gene: 4. This CDR3 reads CASSKGLAGTYEQYF. CDR3 in DNA: TGTGCCAGCAGCAAGGGACTAGCGGGGACCTACGAGCAGTACTTC.

The chain combines TRBV6-6 with TRBJ2-1; D possibly corresponds to TRBD1 (6 bases). The CDR3 has 14 amino acids. The V gene lost 0 bases and the J gene lost 5 bases, with 8 bases spanning the gap. Germline V gives CDR1 MNHNY, CDR2 SVGAGI (reference sequence). The CDR3, as DNA: TGTGCCAGCAGTTACTCCCCAGGGGACAATGAGCAGTTCTTC. Protein product: CASSYSPGDNEQFF.

This clone appeared a single time. This chain uses TRBV11-2 with TRBJ2-6, with TRBD1 as a possible D gene (7 bases). Trimming left V 5 bases short and J 0 bases short, with 17 bases between. CDR1 SGHAT and CDR2 FQNNGV come from the germline V gene. CDR3 size: 18 residues. The CDR3 DNA sequence: TGTGCCAGCAGCCCCCACAGGGGACTCAACTCTGGGGCCAACGTCCTGACTTTC. Translation gives CASSPHRGLNSGANVLTF.

This chain links TRBV23-1 with TRBJ1-6; D not certain. TRBV23-1 is placed among ORFs of uncertain function. V dropped 0 bases and J dropped 5 bases, with 11 bases sitting between them. The CDR3 is 16 residues long. CDR3 in DNA: TGCGCCAGCAGTCAATCGGTGGCAGAGGATAATTCACCCCTCCACTTT. Its translation: CASSQSVAEDNSPLHF.

The V gene is TRBV20-1, the J gene TRBJ1-2; no firm D call. V was pared by 3 bases and J by 8 bases, with 10 bases between. This CDR3 is built from 11 residues. Per the germline V gene, CDR1 is DFQATT and CDR2 is SNEGSKA (reference sequence). The CDR3 spells CSASTSRGYTF. CDR3 sequence (DNA): TGCAGTGCTAGTACCAGTAGAGGCTACACCTTC.

The V call is TRBV29-1, the J call TRBJ2-5; tentative D call: TRBD1 (5 bases). The length of the CDR3 is 14 residues. Trimming stripped 0 bases from V and 2 bases from J, with 10 bases between. Germline lookup yields CDR1 SQVTM and CDR2 ANQGSEA. CDR3 in amino acids: CSVEDAQGQETQYF. CDR3 DNA sequence: TGCAGCGTTGAAGATGCGCAGGGACAAGAGACCCAGTACTTC.

This clone has only one observation. The CDR3 here is CASSYQGIEAFF. The CDR3 DNA sequence: TGTGCCAGCAGCTACCAGGGGATTGAAGCTTTCTTT. This chain uses TRBV11-2 with TRBJ1-1, with a weak D call TRBD1 (6 bases). This CDR3 contains 12 residues. V was trimmed by 4 bases and J by 7 bases, leaving 10 bases between them. Germline CDR1 is SGHAT and CDR2 is FQNNGV.

The chain is built from TRBV9 and TRBJ2-7; 7 bases map to TRBD1. This CDR3 has 15 amino acids. V lost 0 bases and J lost 5; bases outside the gene matches: 8. Per germline, CDR1 SGDLS and CDR2 YYNGEE. The CDR3 nucleotides are TGTGCCAGCAGCGTAGAGGGGACAGTACACGACGAGCAGTACTTC. Amino acids: CASSVEGTVHDEQYF. The full variable domain, rest sourced from reference TRBV9 and TRBJ2-7, is DSGVTQTPKHLITATGQRVTLRCSPRSGDLSVYWYQQSLDQGLQFLIQYYNGEERAKGNILERFSAQQFPDLHSELNLSSLELGDSALYFCASSVEGTVHDEQYFGPGTRLTVT.

The chain carries TRBV7-2 and TRBJ1-2, with 7 bases matching TRBD1. The CDR3 totals 15 residues. V trimming: 5 bases; J trimming: 5 bases; junction bases outside the gene matches: 11. Looked up from germline, CDR1 is SGHTA and CDR2 is FQGNSA. This chain's CDR3 is CASSHPTGSGYGYTF. CDR3 bases: TGTGCCAGCAGCCATCCGACAGGGAGTGGATATGGCTACACCTTC.

This clone was recorded a few times. This rearrangement joins TRBV5-1 to TRBJ2-7; D is unresolved. The CDR3 spans 15 residues. V dropped 0 bases and J dropped 4 bases, with 14 bases sitting between them. The germline V gene has CDR1 SGHRS and CDR2 YFSETQ. This CDR3 reads CASSLGAGTYYEQYF. DNA of the CDR3: TGCGCCAGCAGCTTGGGGGCAGGCACTTATTACGAGCAGTACTTC.

This rearrangement joins TRBV5-1 to TRBJ2-1, with 9 bases lining up with TRBD2. CDR1 is SGHRS and CDR2 is YFSETQ in the germline V gene. This CDR3 spans 16 amino acids. V shed 4 bases, J shed 8 bases, and the junction held 13 bases outside the gene matches. In DNA, the CDR3 is TGCGCCAGCAGCATCCTACTTGCGGGGGGGCCCTATGAGCAGTTCTTC. This sequence encodes CASSILLAGGPYEQFF.

This sequence joins TRBV29-1 and TRBJ2-3; D may be TRBD1 (5 bases). This CDR3 spans 14 amino acids. Germline V gene data show CDR1 as SQVTM and CDR2 as ANQGSEA. With 1 base removed from V and 0 bases from J, the gap between germline ends came to 8 bases. Here the CDR3 DNA reads TGCAGCGTTGAAGGACAGTTTAGCACAGATACGCAGTATTTT. It is translated as CSVEGQFSTDTQYF.

With regard to this clone: The conserved closing phenylalanine or tryptophan is absent in this CDR3, likely reflecting a read error. The chain couples TRBV5-6 to TRBJ1-6; maybe TRBD1 (5 bases). The CDR3 loop spans 15 amino acids. Germline loops: CDR1 SGHDT, CDR2 YYEEEE. V was clipped by 0 bases and J by 7 bases, with 11 bases between them. In nucleotides, the CDR3 is TGTGCCAGCAGCTTGGAAGGGGCGAGGAATTCACCCCTCCACCTT. This gives the protein CASSLEGARNSPLHL.

There are a few counts of this clone. CDR3 coding DNA: TGTGCCAGCAGCCAAGAAACCAGGGGTAGCAATCAGCCCCAGCATTTT. Translated, it gives CASSQETRGSNQPQHF. The chain employs TRBV4-2 and TRBJ1-5; perhaps TRBD1 as D (6 bases). Germline CDR1 reads LGHNA; CDR2 reads YNFKEQ. Trimming shortened V by 0 bases and J by 0 bases, and 9 bases separated the two germline ends. The CDR3 has 16 amino acids.

The rearrangement uses TRBV13 and TRBJ2-1; D is perhaps TRBD1 or TRBD2 (6 bases each). The CDR3 length is 12 residues. The ends were cut back, 3 bases at V and 9 bases at J, with 9 bases in the middle. The germline V gene encodes CDR1 PRHDT and CDR2 FYEKMQ (reference sequence). CDR3 sequence reads: CASSLGGGEQFF. The CDR3, as DNA: TGTGCCAGCAGCTTGGGGGGCGGTGAGCAGTTCTTC.

The V and J genes are TRBV2 and TRBJ2-3, with a tentative D call TRBD2 (7 bases). Germline CDR1 reads SNHLY; CDR2 reads FYNNEI. There are 14 residues in the CDR3. Trimming took off 4 bases at V and 2 bases at J, with 10 bases between the two ends. CDR3 sequence (DNA): TGTGCCAGCAGTGGTGGGGGGGCCACAGATACGCAGTATTTT. Its protein product is CASSGGGATDTQYF.

This clone was picked up one time. This chain joins TRBV9 and TRBJ2-7; D is uncertain. Trimming removed 0 bases at V and 2 bases at J, with 9 bases between. CDR1 and CDR2 from the germline V gene are SGDLS and YYNGEE. This CDR3 is 14 amino acids long. As DNA, the CDR3 is TGTGCCAGCAGCGTAGCTACAGAGGCCTACGAGCAGTACTTC. It is translated as CASSVATEAYEQYF.